This T cell receptor (beta chain) is from a study of CD4 T cells in relation to SARS-CoV-2 and coronaviruses. The count of this clone is one. Its antigen is as yet unknown. Unexposed donor CD4+ T cells date from about 2011-2018, before the COVID-19 pandemic. Only in-frame clones appear in the TCRdb table, and some are missing; sequencing was by immunoSEQ multiplex PCR. The sample yields around 56,000 clones, roughly 85% seen once. Trimming took off 2 bases at V and 0 bases at J, with 10 bases between the two ends. This CDR3 is 16 amino acids long. Per the germline V gene, CDR1 is MDHEN and CDR2 is SYDVKM. Findings and limits, study-wide: Crossreactive clones expanded significantly less to SARS-CoV-2 than monoreactive clones.

This TCR derives from a human donor in good health. The specimen sequenced was memory CD4+ T cells from PBMCs. This chain uses TRBV28 with TRBJ2-2, with D possibly TRBD1 on 6 matching bases. CDR3 sequence: CASSLAGATNTGELFF. The CDR3 DNA follows: TGTGCCAGCAGTTTAGCAGGGGCAACGAACACCGGGGAGCTGTTTTTT.